The rows below give T cell receptor beta chains drawn from one sample of a study of blood T cells in healthy people across ages. One entry per CDR3 protein results from TCRdb running MiXCR on the 5' RACE reads. This table holds roughly 930,000 distinct CDR3 sequences, under 50% found once. The sample taken for sequencing was blood. Source of these receptors: a man aged 25-45 years in good health. The CDR3 runs from the conserved cysteine through the conserved F or W. The D gene is left open where the match is weak. Some rows mark clone size as missing; the rest say once, few, many or name a class of expanded clone.

d_gene | j_gene | abundance | len | v_gene | CDR3aa | CDR3nt
NA | TRBJ1-2 | NA | 13 | TRBV6-5 | CASRAPRAWGYTF | TGTGCCAGCAGGGCCCCCAGGGCGTGGGGCTACACCTTC
NA | TRBJ2-5 | NA | 13 | TRBV27 | CASSINNGETQYF | TGTGCCAGCAGCATAAACAACGGGGAGACCCAGTACTTC
NA | TRBJ2-5 | NA | 14 | TRBV18 | CASSERQASETQYF | TGTGCCAGCTCAGAGAGACAGGCTTCGGAGACCCAGTACTTC
NA | TRBJ1-1 | NA | 10 | TRBV29-1 | CSVDDTEAFF | TGCAGCGTTGATGACACTGAAGCTTTCTTT
TRBD1 | TRBJ2-7 | few | 16 | TRBV6-2/TRBV6-3 | CASRRTTGTGGYEQYF | TGTGCCAGCAGACGTACCACCGGGACAGGGGGATACGAGCAGTACTTC
NA | TRBJ2-7 | many | 14 | TRBV18 | CASSPSRDAYEQYF | TGTGCCAGCTCACCAAGCAGGGATGCCTACGAGCAGTACTTC
NA | TRBJ2-5 | NA | 13 | TRBV20-1 | CSAPRGVQETQYF | TGCAGTGCCCCAAGGGGGGTACAAGAGACCCAGTACTTC
TRBD2 | TRBJ2-2 | NA | 15 | TRBV6-1 | CASSSRLAGTGELFF | TGTGCCAGCAGTTCCCGACTAGCGGGGACCGGGGAGCTGTTTTTT
TRBD1 | TRBJ2-5 | once | 16 | TRBV20-1 | CSARDQTRGQGYEQCF | TGCAGTGCTAGAGATCAGACGCGGGGACAGGGCTACGAGCAGTGCTTC
NA | TRBJ2-3 | NA | 14 | TRBV7-9 | CAKSSGEGADTQYF | TGTGCCAAAAGCTCGGGGGAGGGGGCAGATACGCAGTATTTT
TRBD1 | TRBJ1-4 | many | 13 | TRBV20-1 | CSARRDRNEKLFF | TGCAGTGCTAGACGGGACAGAAATGAAAAACTGTTTTTT
TRBD1 | TRBJ2-1 | NA | 17 | TRBV7-2 | CASSPLSGTGLPREQFF | TGTGCCAGCAGTCCACTTTCCGGGACAGGCCTTCCCCGTGAGCAGTTCTTC
TRBD2 | TRBJ2-3 | few | 13 | TRBV25-1 | CAGGLAGTDTQYF | TGTGCAGGGGGACTAGCGGGCACAGATACGCAGTATTTT
NA | TRBJ1-1 | NA | 16 | TRBV7-9 | CASSLAVAGGATEAFF | TGTGCCAGCAGCTTAGCAGTCGCTGGAGGGGCCACTGAAGCTTTCTTT
NA | TRBJ1-3 | NA | 15 | TRBV9 | CASSPGDYSGNTIYF | TGTGCCAGCAGCCCCGGAGATTACTCTGGAAACACCATATATTTT
TRBD1 | TRBJ1-2 | NA | 18 | TRBV7-8 | CASSLGQGAWSEGYGYTF | TGTGCCAGCAGCCTGGGACAGGGGGCATGGTCGGAAGGCTATGGCTACACCTTC
NA | TRBJ1-1 | once | 12 | TRBV2 | CAGTGLNTDAFF | TGTGCCGGAACAGGGTTGAACACTGATGCTTTCTTT
TRBD1 | TRBJ2-1 | NA | 15 | TRBV28 | CASRIPRDRDNEQFF | TGTGCCAGCAGGATACCCCGGGACAGGGACAATGAGCAGTTCTTC
TRBD2 | TRBJ2-3 | few | 19 | TRBV4-1 | CASSQDGLAGVSRADTQYF | TGCGCCAGCAGCCAAGACGGACTAGCGGGGGTGTCGAGGGCAGATACGCAGTATTTT
NA | TRBJ2-7 | few | 14 | TRBV20-1 | CSAASRGPSYEQYF | TGCAGTGCTGCAAGCCGGGGCCCCTCCTACGAGCAGTACTTC
TRBD2 | TRBJ2-5 | NA | 15 | TRBV5-1 | CASSPGLPYQETQYF | TGCGCCAGCTCCCCGGGACTACCGTACCAAGAGACCCAGTACTTC
NA | TRBJ1-5 | few | 14 | TRBV11-2 | CASSLDPSGQPQHF | TGTGCCAGCAGCTTAGATCCGTCGGGGCAGCCCCAGCATTTT
NA | TRBJ2-3 | few | 13 | TRBV6-6 | CASGRRFTDTQYF | TGTGCCAGCGGGCGGAGATTCACAGATACGCAGTATTTT
NA | TRBJ2-7 | NA | 15 | TRBV9 | CASSASDAYGYEQYF | TGTGCCAGCAGCGCCTCTGACGCTTACGGCTACGAGCAGTACTTC
NA | TRBJ2-1 | NA | 14 | TRBV6-1 | CASKEGGDYNEQFF | TGTGCCAGCAAAGAGGGGGGAGATTACAATGAGCAGTTCTTC
TRBD1 | TRBJ1-2 | NA | 14 | TRBV7-2 | CASSLAQGARGYTF | TGTGCCAGCAGCTTAGCCCAGGGGGCGAGGGGCTACACCTTC